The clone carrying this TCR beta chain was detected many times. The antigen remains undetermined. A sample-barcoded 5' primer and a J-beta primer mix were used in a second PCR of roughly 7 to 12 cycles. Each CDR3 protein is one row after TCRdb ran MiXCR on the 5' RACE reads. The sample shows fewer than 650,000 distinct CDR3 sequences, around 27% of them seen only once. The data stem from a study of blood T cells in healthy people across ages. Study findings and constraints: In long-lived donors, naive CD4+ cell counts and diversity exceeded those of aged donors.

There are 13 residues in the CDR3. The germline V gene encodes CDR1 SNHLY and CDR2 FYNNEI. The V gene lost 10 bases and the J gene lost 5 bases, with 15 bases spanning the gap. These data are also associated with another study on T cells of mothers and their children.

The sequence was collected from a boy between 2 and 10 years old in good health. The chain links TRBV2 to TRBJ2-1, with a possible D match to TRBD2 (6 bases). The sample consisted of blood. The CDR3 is CAISRDLDNEQFF. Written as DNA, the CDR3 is TGTGCCATCTCTCGGGACTTAGACAATGAGCAGTTCTTC.